This T cell receptor (beta chain) appears in the sequencing data of a study of T cells in Graves' hyperthyroidism and ophthalmopathy. CDR1 and CDR2 (germline): SGHRS, YFSETQ. The CDR3 is 13 amino acids. Trimming cost V 4 bases and J 7 bases, with 14 bases left between them. Investigators excluded patients with uncontrolled infection, other autoimmune disease, pregnancy or lactation. From RNA transcripts, TCR beta CDR3 regions were amplified. In the first-round RT-PCR of the TCR CDR3, the HTBI primer set was used. From the multiplex PCR reads, TCRdb called clonotypes with MiXCR, one entry per CDR3 protein. The sample lists hundreds of thousands of distinct CDR3 sequences, about a sixth occurring once.

This sequence was found in a woman between 40 and 55 years old with Graves' ophthalmopathy. V and J are TRBV5-1 and TRBJ1-1; D may be TRBD1 (5 bases). Material for sequencing was blood. CDR3 loop: CASSVGRDYEAFF. The CDR3, as DNA: TGCGCCAGCAGCGTCGGGAGGGACTATGAAGCTTTCTTT.